This entry is about one TCR beta chain. Its specificity is unknown. This specimen belongs to a study of shared clonotypes between healthy human individuals. Overall study findings and caveats: About 5.2% was the fraction of naive CD4 clonotypes found shared across a few donors.

CDR1 is MDHEN, CDR2 SYDVKM, per germline. V dropped 6 bases and J dropped 8; count of bases not matched to a gene: 12. This CDR3 region has 15 residues. Terminally differentiated effector memory CD45RA+ cells were excluded from the naive CD8 cells, which were CD45RO-negative and positively selected for CCR7. Assay execution proceeded at the deep level. Sorted-subset replicate PCR reactions were performed with approximately 0.2 ug DNA, corresponding to roughly 30,000 T cell genomes. Some clones are missing from TCRdb's copy, which holds only in-frame ones; the method was immunoSEQ multiplex PCR. The sample holds approximately 2,000,000 clones, 80% to 95% seen once.

Specimen: naive CD8+ T cells from PBMCs. The sequence came from a man aged 18 to 35 in good health. Some clones in this sample may be carry-over from other donors' samples. The rearrangement joins TRBV28 to TRBJ2-1; 8 bases are a match to TRBD2. CDR3 in DNA: TGTGCCAGCAGGAAAAAAGCGGGAGCGTTCGATGAGCAGTTCTTC. Translated, it gives CASRKKAGAFDEQFF.